Listed here is a single T cell receptor (beta chain). The data were taken from a study of cytomegalovirus exposure and HLA in healthy donors. Researchers ran the PCR with 60 Vbeta and 13 Jbeta primers. The protocol was immunoSEQ multiplex PCR, while the TCRdb copy is restricted to in-frame clones and leaves out a portion. Among some 160,000 clones listed, 65% to 85% were seen once. The donors (healthy individuals) were bone marrow donors. This TCR was sampled from a woman aged 40 to 50 in good health and CMV-seropositive. Input material: PBMCs.

CDR3 nucleotides: TGTGCCAGCAGAGTAGTAGCGGGGAAGCAAGAGACCCAGTACTTC. It translates to CASRVVAGKQETQYF. The chain recombines TRBV6-6 with TRBJ2-5; 8 nucleotides agree with TRBD2. This CDR3 has 15 amino acids. Unmatched junction bases numbered 8, after V lost 6 bases and J lost 2 bases. Germline CDR1 and CDR2: MNHNY and SVGAGI (reference sequence).